This T cell receptor beta chain was retrieved from a study of blood T cell repertoires in COVID-19 (dated by TCRdb to 2020 to 2022). In terms of the full investigation: Collaborator samples came from the United States, Italy and Spain and covered acute and convalescent phases of COVID-19. The material from the prospective study consisted of cDNA or gDNA derived from T cells, B-cell-depleted T cells, or PBMCs. Subjects who had been exposed to COVID-19, were actively infected with it, or had recovered from it provided the deeply sampled blood TCRbeta repertoires that made up the dataset. The repertoires were made available in a free public database intended to serve as a resource for research on the immune response to SARS-CoV-2. Samples came from the ongoing ImmuneRACE study (first 160 participants) plus 1,254 subjects from 6 global collaborators. A de-identified subject ID, COVID-19 status, age in years and sex were almost always included in the sample metadata. HLA class I and class II types, where available, came from metadata supplied by the sample provider rather than from assay-based typing. Results and caveats for the whole study, not just this receptor: Clinical and demographic metadata were provided uncurated, with the amount varying by source and participant.

TCRbeta CDR3 regions were amplified from genomic DNA by means of the immunoSEQ Assay, a bias-controlled multiplex PCR. The authors' pipeline ran thus. The number of nucleated cells in each sample was estimated from the amplification of reference gene primers within the assay. To quantify the absolute abundance of each unique TCRbeta CDR3 rearrangement, sequence reads were collapsed and filtered. For each sample, productive Simpson clonality was calculated as the square root of Simpson's diversity index across productive rearrangements. The table was pulled from immuneACCESS by TCRdb, which kept in-frame rearrangements only. Such tables lose some clones; where checked, under half of the loss comes from unresolved V genes, and the rest has no known cause. Clone size and V and J calls were adopted from that table, with D and trimming inferred from the DNA. Across this sample there are about 130,000 clones, with approximately 89% seen only once. In total, the top ten clones hold roughly 4% of the sample.

Comments on this clone: The specificity of this receptor is unknown. No base-level quality is on record; no much larger clone is a single base apart.

Collaborating institutions collected whole blood in K2EDTA tubes following their own protocols. For TCRbeta analysis, collaborators shipped samples as frozen whole blood, isolated PBMCs, or DNA extracted from either of those sample types. Via the germline V gene, CDR1 is SGDLS and CDR2 YYNGEE. Reading from cysteine to phenylalanine, the CDR3 counts 13 amino acids. The DNA shown is the 39-base CDR3, in frame from base 1. V is reduced by 0 bases and J by 4 bases, leaving a spacing of 6 bases between them. Sequenced input: peripheral blood. The clonotype was recovered from a human donor in a cohort sampled during active COVID-19. The chain uses TRBV9 and TRBJ2-3, with the D gene not clear enough to name. This receptor has the CDR3 CASSVALADTQYF. The nucleotide sequence reads TGTGCCAGCAGCGTAGCACTGGCAGATACGCAGTATTTT.